Each of the 10 T cell receptor beta chains below was sequenced from the same sample in a study of T-cell reconstitution after alpha-beta-depleted transplantation in children. TCRbeta library preparation incorporated unique molecular identifiers. From the PCR reads, TCRdb called clonotypes with MiXCR, one entry per CDR3 protein. Of 480,000 or so distinct CDR3 sequences listed, under 12% are singletons. The material sequenced was PBMCs, taken before TCRalphabeta/CD19-depleted stem cell transplant. The receptor set was obtained from a child between 2 and 9 years old with inherited bone marrow failure, due to receive a stem cell transplant.

The V gene is TRBV20-1, the J gene TRBJ2-7, with D hard to call. Looked up from germline, CDR1 is DFQATT and CDR2 is SNEGSKA (reference sequence). Trimming shortened V by 5 bases and J by 3 bases, and 14 bases separated the two germline ends. The CDR3 totals 13 residues. CDR3 in amino acids: CSAVTGIYYEQYF. The DNA for the CDR3 is TGCAGTGCTGTAACTGGAATCTACTACGAGCAGTACTTC.

This rearrangement joins TRBV14 to TRBJ2-1; 10 nucleotides line up with TRBD2. This CDR3 has 14 residues. V lost 4 bases, J lost 7 bases, and 4 bases stayed unmatched. Looked up from germline, CDR1 is SGHDN and CDR2 is FVKESK. The CDR3 loop is CASSRPSGGNEQFF. The DNA for the CDR3 is TGTGCCAGCAGCCGCCCTAGCGGGGGTAATGAGCAGTTCTTC.

This clonotype was observed many times. For the CDR3, the DNA is TGTGCCAGCGGCACTAGCGGGATGACAGATACGCAGTATTTT. It encodes CASGTSGMTDTQYF. This chain joins TRBV9 and TRBJ2-3; 10 positions agree with TRBD2. This CDR3 has 14 residues. The V gene end was trimmed by 7 bases and the J gene end by 3 bases; junction bases not matched to a gene: 5. Per germline, CDR1 SGDLS and CDR2 YYNGEE.

The table lists this clonotype with many counts. V usage is TRBV29-1 and J usage is TRBJ2-5; 11 bases are a match to TRBD2. The CDR3 runs to 13 residues. V shed 7 bases, J shed 5 bases, and the junction held 6 bases outside the gene matches. Germline V gene data show CDR1 as SQVTM and CDR2 as ANQGSEA. The CDR3 coding sequence is TGCAGCGCGGAGACTAGCGGGAAGGAGACCCAGTACTTC. Its protein is CSAETSGKETQYF.

Ten or more counts support this clonotype. The rearrangement joins TRBV29-1 to TRBJ1-1; D is undetermined. The germline V and J ends were trimmed by 4 bases and 0 bases, with 9 bases remaining between them. The CDR3 consists of 13 residues. CDR1 is SQVTM, CDR2 ANQGSEA, per germline. In nucleotides, the CDR3 is TGCAGCGTTGGCTTCAATGTGAACACTGAAGCTTTCTTT. It codes for CSVGFNVNTEAFF.

This clonotype has ten or more counts. The chain combines TRBV27 with TRBJ2-3; 8 nucleotides agree with TRBD1. The CDR3 consists of 16 residues. With 6 bases clipped from V and 4 bases from J, the junction kept 12 bases outside the gene matches. Germline CDR1 is MNHEY and CDR2 is SMNVEV (reference sequence). The CDR3 loop is CASSSSGGARADTQYF. The CDR3 coding sequence is TGTGCCAGCAGCTCCTCAGGGGGCGCCCGGGCAGATACGCAGTATTTT.

The sample holds one count of this clonotype. A read error is possible here, since a much larger clone lies one base away. The gene calls are TRBV28 and TRBJ1-2; no firm D call. The CDR3 loop spans 17 amino acids. V dropped 3 bases and J dropped 2 bases, with 19 bases sitting between them. Germline CDR1 is MDHEN and CDR2 is SYDVKM. The CDR3 nucleotides read TGTGCCAGCAGTTTGTATAACGGGGAGGCTTGGAACTATGGCTACACCTTC. The encoded protein is CASSLYNGEAWNYGYTF.

This clonotype was seen repeatedly, ten times or more. The J gene is TRBJ2-1, the V gene TRBV29-1; the D gene could be TRBD1 or TRBD2 (6 bases each). The length of the CDR3 is 14 residues. The ends were cut back, 7 bases at V and 6 bases at J, with 19 bases in the middle. The germline V gene encodes CDR1 SQVTM and CDR2 ANQGSEA. As DNA, the CDR3 is TGCAGCGGGGATAATAGGGGGGCTGGCAATGAGCAGTTCTTC. Its translation: CSGDNRGAGNEQFF.

This clonotype was picked up many times. The chain links TRBV27 to TRBJ2-7; the D is unclear. The CDR3 has 12 amino acids. With 1 base removed from V and 6 bases from J, the gap between germline ends came to 7 bases. In germline, CDR1 is MNHEY, CDR2 SMNVEV (reference sequence). CDR3 in DNA: TGTGCCAGCAGTTTATTCGGTGCCGAGCAGTACTTC. Translation gives CASSLFGAEQYF.

On this clonotype: The junction departs from germline at one end; a sequencing error may be responsible. This rearrangement joins TRBV28 to TRBJ2-7, with TRBD2 matching over 7 bases. CDR1 is MDHEN and CDR2 is SYDVKM in the germline V gene. The CDR3 totals 13 residues. This CDR3 is CASRGGSSYKQYF. The DNA of the CDR3 is TGTGCCAGCAGGGGAGGGAGCTCCTACAAGCAGTACTTC.